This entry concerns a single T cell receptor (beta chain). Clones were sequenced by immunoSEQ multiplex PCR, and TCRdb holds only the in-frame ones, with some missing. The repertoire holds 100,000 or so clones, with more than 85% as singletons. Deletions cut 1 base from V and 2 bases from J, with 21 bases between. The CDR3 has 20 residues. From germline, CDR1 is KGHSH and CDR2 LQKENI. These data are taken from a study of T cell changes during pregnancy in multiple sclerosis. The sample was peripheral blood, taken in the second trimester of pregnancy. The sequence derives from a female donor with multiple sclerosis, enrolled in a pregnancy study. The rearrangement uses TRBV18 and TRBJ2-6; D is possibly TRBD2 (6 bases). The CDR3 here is CASSPLGLQLGGAGANVLTF. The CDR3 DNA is TGTGCCAGCTCACCACTCGGACTCCAACTCGGGGGAGCTGGGGCCAACGTCCTGACTTTC.